This T cell receptor (beta chain) was observed in a study of cytomegalovirus exposure and HLA in healthy donors. Study-level results: Several of the most significant clusters appeared, in a later analysis, to be linked to common viral pathogens. Most TCR beta V segments were productive about 90% or about 30% of the time in an earlier analysis. It was in a later analysis that TCR association rates were seen to vary by HLA locus, highest for DRB1 and lowest for HLA-C. Across donors, sequencing depth was assumed by presence/absence analyses to be roughly uniform.

PCR used 60 Vbeta primers and 13 Jbeta primers. Clones were sequenced by immunoSEQ multiplex PCR, and TCRdb holds only the in-frame ones, with some missing. The table has about 160,000 clones, over 70% seen once. Details on this clone: The antigen is unknown.

Germline values: CDR1 SGHAT, CDR2 FQNNGV. V was clipped by 1 base and J by 3 bases; unmatched bases: 5. The CDR3 consists of 16 residues. The gene calls are TRBV11-2 and TRBJ2-3; 9 nucleotides match TRBD2. The TCR was taken from a boy aged 2 to 9 in good health and CMV-seronegative. The sequencing input was PBMCs. The CDR3 DNA sequence: TGTGCCAGCAGCTTAGTTGGCGGGAGGGGGACAGATACGCAGTATTTT. Translating it yields CASSLVGGRGTDTQYF.